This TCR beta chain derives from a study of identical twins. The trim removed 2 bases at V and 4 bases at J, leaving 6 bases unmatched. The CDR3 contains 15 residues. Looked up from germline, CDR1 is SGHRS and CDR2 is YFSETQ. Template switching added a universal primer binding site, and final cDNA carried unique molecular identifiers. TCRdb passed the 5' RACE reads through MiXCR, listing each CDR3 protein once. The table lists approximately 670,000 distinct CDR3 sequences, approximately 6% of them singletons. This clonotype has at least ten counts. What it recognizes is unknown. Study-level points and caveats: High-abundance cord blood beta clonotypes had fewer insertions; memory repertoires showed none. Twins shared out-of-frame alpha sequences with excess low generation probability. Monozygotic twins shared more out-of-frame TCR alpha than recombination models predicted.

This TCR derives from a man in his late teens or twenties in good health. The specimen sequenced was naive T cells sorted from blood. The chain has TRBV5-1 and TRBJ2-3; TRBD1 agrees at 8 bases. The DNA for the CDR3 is TGCGCCAGCAGCTTAGGACAGGGTTCTTCAGATACGCAGTATTTT. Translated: CASSLGQGSSDTQYF.